The 30 T cell receptor beta chains presented below share a single source sample, sequenced in a study of blood T cell repertoires in COVID-19. Data came from immunoSEQ multiplex PCR; TCRdb stores just in-frame clones and leaves some out. Found here are 100,000 or so clones, roughly 96% of them singletons; the top ten hold approximately 4.3%. Sequencing used peripheral blood. These receptors all stem from a human donor with active COVID-19. The donor label of this sample is uncertain.

The rearrangement joins TRBV6-4 to TRBJ1-2, with TRBD1 matching 7 bases. This CDR3 comprises 12 residues. V was pared by 7 bases and J by 7 bases, with 6 bases of the junction left unmatched. Germline V gene sequence: CDR1 MRHNA, CDR2 SNTAGT. The CDR3 spells CASNRQGAGYTF. As DNA, the CDR3 is TGTGCCAGCAATCGACAGGGAGCTGGCTACACCTTC.

The CDR3 coding sequence is TGTGCCACCAGCAGATACAGGGACACTGAAGCTTTCTTT. As protein: CATSRYRDTEAFF. The chain carries TRBV15 and TRBJ1-1; D perhaps matches TRBD1 (6 bases). The CDR3 sequence is 13 residues long. Germline CDR1 is LNHNV and CDR2 is YYDKDF (reference sequence). Trimming took 2 bases from V and 3 from J, leaving 7 bases between them.

The genes are TRBV9 and TRBJ1-2; D might be TRBD1 (5 bases). V was clipped by 0 bases and J by 4 bases, with 16 bases between them. The CDR3 has 16 amino acids. Germline CDR1 is SGDLS and CDR2 is YYNGEE. CDR3 region: CASSVESWGAGYGYTF. The CDR3 coding sequence is TGTGCCAGCAGCGTAGAAAGTTGGGGCGCTGGCTATGGCTACACCTTC.

The chain uses TRBV5-8 and TRBJ2-5, with TRBD1 matching 8 bases. Germline V CDR1 and CDR2: SGHTS, YDEGEE. V dropped 2 bases and J dropped 2; count of bases not matched to a gene: 2. This CDR3 contains 14 residues. The CDR3 reads CASSLGDRQETQYF. The DNA of the CDR3 is TGTGCCAGCAGCTTAGGGGACAGGCAAGAGACCCAGTACTTC. Full variable domain (outside the CDR3, taken from reference TRBV5-8 and TRBJ2-5): EAGVTQSPTHLIKTRGQQATLRCSPISGHTSVYWYQQALGLGLQFLLWYDEGEERNRGNFPPRFSGRQFPNYSSELNVNALELEDSALYLCASSLGDRQETQYFGPGTRLLVL.

The chain links TRBV20-1 to TRBJ2-1; TRBD1 is a possible D gene (6 bases). The V end lost 3 bases, the J end lost 2 bases, and 11 bases lay between the germline ends. The CDR3 consists of 14 residues. Germline lookup yields CDR1 DFQATT and CDR2 SNEGSKA (reference sequence). CDR3 residues: CSASTGTTYNEQFF. CDR3 nucleotide sequence: TGCAGTGCTAGTACAGGGACGACCTACAATGAGCAGTTCTTC.

The chain combines TRBV6-6 with TRBJ2-2; 11 bases align to TRBD1. V lost 3 bases, J lost 7 bases, and 7 bases stayed unmatched. Germline V gene data show CDR1 as MNHNY and CDR2 as SVGAGI (reference sequence). This CDR3 has 16 amino acids. CDR3 sequence (DNA): TGTGCCAGCAGTTATTTCGGACAGGGGGCGGACGGGGAGCTGTTTTTT. Encoded protein: CASSYFGQGADGELFF.

The chain carries TRBV19 and TRBJ1-1, with TRBD1 matching over 7 bases. This CDR3 spans 18 amino acids. Trimming removed 3 bases from V and 0 bases from J; junction bases left unmatched: 13. Germline V gene data show CDR1 as LNHDA and CDR2 as SQIVND (reference sequence). As DNA, the CDR3 is TGTGCCAGTAGTATCCGAATCCGACAGGGACCCCTGAACACTGAAGCTTTCTTT. Protein product: CASSIRIRQGPLNTEAFF.

The genes are TRBV19 and TRBJ2-1; D not certain. V was cut by 10 bases and J by 8 bases, with 15 bases left in between. Germline V gene data show CDR1 as LNHDA and CDR2 as SQIVND (reference sequence). The CDR3 spans 12 residues. CDR3 sequence: CATSPPGYEQFF. In nucleotides, the CDR3 is TGTGCCACTTCCCCTCCAGGTTATGAGCAGTTCTTC. Drawing the rest from reference TRBV19 and TRBJ2-1, the complete variable domain is DGGITQSPKYLFRKEGQNVTLSCEQNLNHDAMYWYRQDPGQGLRLIYYSQIVNDFQKGDIAEGYSVSREKKESFPLTVTSAQKNPTAFYLCATSPPGYEQFFGPGTRLTVL.

The rearrangement links TRBV7-5 to TRBJ1-5; the table's D call, TRBD1, was not checked against the DNA. TRBV7-5 is annotated as a pseudogene. CDR3 size: 17 residues. The chain's CDR3 is CARSKVESTGTNQPQHF. CDR3 in DNA: TGTGCCAGAAGCAAAGTAGAATCGACAGGGACCAATCAGCCCCAGCATTTT.

This clone was seen just once. The rearrangement uses TRBV18 and TRBJ2-3; maybe TRBD2 (5 bases). Germline CDR1 KGHSH, CDR2 LQKENI. This CDR3 has 16 amino acids. V lost 9 bases and J lost 5, with 24 bases in between. The CDR3 DNA reads TGTGCCAGTTCCCTACGACAACGGGTGGAGGTAGATACGCAGTATTTT. Translated, it gives CASSLRQRVEVDTQYF.

Only one count was recorded for this clone. The chain couples TRBV7-9 to TRBJ2-3; 9 bases are shared with TRBD1. V lost 4 bases to trimming and J lost 0 bases; unmatched junction nucleotides: 2. Per germline, CDR1 SEHNR and CDR2 FQNEAQ (reference sequence). This CDR3 has 15 residues. The CDR3 DNA follows: TGTGCCAGCAGCTGGGGACAGGGCAGCACAGATACGCAGTATTTT. This gives the protein CASSWGQGSTDTQYF.

V and J are TRBV4-1 and TRBJ2-1; TRBD1 aligns across 8 bases. The junction had 14 bases not matched to a gene; V was cut back by 6 bases and J by 7 bases. This CDR3 is 16 amino acids long. Germline CDR1 MGHRA, CDR2 YSYEKL. CDR3 DNA sequence: TGCGCCAGCAGGAAACTCGGACAGGGTTTGGGTAATGAGCAGTTCTTC. It yields the protein CASRKLGQGLGNEQFF.

This rearrangement joins TRBV27 to TRBJ2-2; 9 bases map to TRBD1. This CDR3 spans 16 amino acids. CDR1 and CDR2 from the germline V gene are MNHEY and SMNVEV (reference sequence). V lost 2 bases, J lost 7 bases, and 8 bases stayed unmatched. The CDR3 loop is CASSLTGTGKDGELFF. DNA of the CDR3: TGTGCCAGCAGTTTAACCGGGACAGGGAAGGACGGGGAGCTGTTTTTT.

The V call is TRBV24-1, the J call TRBJ2-5, with D possibly matching TRBD2 (5 bases). Trimming removed 6 bases from V and 5 bases from J, with 9 bases in between. This CDR3 has 12 residues. Looked up from germline, CDR1 is KGHDR and CDR2 is SFDVKD. The CDR3 region has the DNA TGTGCCACCAGTTCCGGGGAGGAGACCCAGTACTTC. It encodes CATSSGEETQYF.

The V gene is TRBV11-3, the J gene TRBJ2-7; D may be TRBD1 (6 bases). Trimming took off 6 bases at V and 7 bases at J, with 25 bases between the two ends. The V gene's germline CDR1 is SGHNT and CDR2 YENEEA. The CDR3 extends over 16 amino acids. The CDR3 is CASRIGEMTGGGEQYF. DNA of the CDR3: TGTGCCAGCAGGATAGGGGAAATGACAGGTGGAGGTGAGCAGTACTTC.

The chain has TRBV5-1 and TRBJ2-7; D is perhaps TRBD2 (5 bases). From germline, CDR1 is SGHRS and CDR2 YFSETQ. V was trimmed by 3 bases and J by 6 bases, leaving 19 bases between them. CDR3 length: 15 amino acids. CDR3 coding DNA: TGCGCCAGCAGCTCGACGGAGGTTTCCAATGCCGAGCAGTACTTC. Translated: CASSSTEVSNAEQYF.

The chain uses TRBV12-3 or TRBV12-4 and TRBJ2-3; D remains ambiguous. CDR3 length: 10 amino acids. The V end was cut by 6 bases, the J end by 8 bases, with 6 bases between. CDR3 DNA: TGTGCCAGCAGCGGGTTTACGCAGTATTTT. Translation gives CASSGFTQYF.

V gene TRBV11-2 combines with J gene TRBJ2-3; 15 bases align to TRBD2. V lost 5 bases, J lost 3 bases, and 6 bases stayed unmatched. CDR1 is SGHAT, CDR2 FQNNGV, per germline. CDR3 length: 17 residues. In DNA form, the CDR3 reads TGTGCCAGCAGCCCCGGACTAGCGGGGGGGAAAACAGATACGCAGTATTTT. Amino acid sequence: CASSPGLAGGKTDTQYF.

This chain links TRBV2 with TRBJ2-5; a weak D match, TRBD2 (6 bases). Trimming cost V 7 bases and J 4 bases, with 10 bases left between them. This CDR3 has 12 amino acids. CDR1 and CDR2 (germline): SNHLY, FYNNEI. The CDR3 spells CASNRRGETQYF. The CDR3 coding sequence is TGTGCCAGCAATAGGAGGGGAGAGACCCAGTACTTC.

V gene TRBV5-1 combines with J gene TRBJ2-5, with D perhaps matching TRBD2 (6 bases). The CDR3 spans 15 residues. Deletions cut 2 bases from V and 2 bases from J, with 13 bases between. CDR1 is SGHRS, CDR2 YFSETQ, per germline. CDR3 residues: CASSLSGAGQETQYF. Here the CDR3 DNA reads TGCGCCAGCAGCTTATCGGGAGCTGGTCAAGAGACCCAGTACTTC.

The rearrangement links TRBV6-5 to TRBJ2-2; D uncertain. The V and J ends lost 0 bases and 2 bases respectively, with 4 bases between them. The CDR3 length is 14 residues. Germline V CDR1 and CDR2: MNHEY, SVGAGI. The chain's CDR3 is CASSYSYNTGELFF. The CDR3 DNA sequence: TGTGCCAGCAGTTACTCATATAACACCGGGGAGCTGTTTTTT.

V and J are TRBV19 and TRBJ1-1; no clear D. Trimming took 7 bases from V and 2 from J, leaving 20 bases between them. The CDR3 runs to 16 residues. Germline V lookup: CDR1 LNHDA, CDR2 SQIVND (reference sequence). In nucleotides, the CDR3 is TGTGCCAGTAAGATTAATACTTTGCTGAAAAACACTGAAGCTTTCTTT. Translation: CASKINTLLKNTEAFF.

The rearrangement joins TRBV7-2 to TRBJ2-7; 10 bases match TRBD2. V dropped 5 bases and J dropped 3; count of bases not matched to a gene: 19. The CDR3 is 19 residues long. Germline V gene lookup returns CDR1 SGHTA and CDR2 FQGNSA. The CDR3 region is CASSPRFLAGDKDNYEQYF. For the CDR3, the DNA is TGTGCCAGCAGCCCACGCTTTCTAGCGGGGGACAAGGATAACTACGAGCAGTACTTC.

The chain employs TRBV27 and TRBJ2-3; 7 nucleotides match TRBD1. From germline, CDR1 is MNHEY and CDR2 SMNVEV (reference sequence). The CDR3 has 16 residues. The V gene end was trimmed by 5 bases and the J gene end by 3 bases; junction bases not matched to a gene: 11. CDR3 in amino acids: CASSLGTARDTDTQYF. In DNA form, the CDR3 reads TGTGCCAGCAGTCTTGGGACAGCCAGGGATACAGATACGCAGTATTTT.

The V gene is TRBV3-1 (or the pseudogene TRBV3-2), the J gene TRBJ2-7, with a tentative D call TRBD1 (6 bases). There are 15 residues in the CDR3. Germline V gives CDR1 LGHDT, CDR2 YNNKEL (reference sequence). Trimming left V 3 bases short and J 3 bases short, with 15 bases between. DNA for the CDR3: TGTGCCAGCAGCCACCTGGGGGCGGCCGACTACGAGCAGTACTTC. It yields the protein CASSHLGAADYEQYF.

The genes are TRBV6-5 and TRBJ2-7, with D unclear. Germline values: CDR1 MNHEY, CDR2 SVGAGI. The CDR3 totals 15 residues. Trimming left V 5 bases short and J 2 bases short, with 16 bases between. The CDR3 reads CASSSATSPPYEQYF. The CDR3 region has the DNA TGTGCCAGCAGTAGCGCGACTTCACCTCCCTACGAGCAGTACTTC.

CDR3 sequence reads: CASRQGALGYSNQPQHF. The DNA for the CDR3 is TGTGCCAGCAGGCAGGGTGCCCTAGGTTATAGCAATCAGCCCCAGCATTTT. The rearrangement links TRBV28 to TRBJ1-5; D might be TRBD1 (5 bases). Per the germline V gene, CDR1 is MDHEN and CDR2 is SYDVKM. V was pared by 6 bases and J by 0 bases, with 18 bases between. The CDR3 is 17 amino acids.

The V and J genes are TRBV6-6 and TRBJ2-7, with no clear D. Trimming shortened V by 0 bases and J by 7 bases, and 4 bases separated the two germline ends. CDR1 and CDR2 (germline): MNHNY, SVGAGI (reference sequence). CDR3 length: 11 amino acids. CDR3 sequence reads: CASSYSLEQYF. CDR3 nucleotides: TGTGCCAGCAGTTACTCGTTAGAGCAGTACTTC.

This clone has a single count. This sequence joins TRBV7-7 and TRBJ2-7; 8 bases map to TRBD1. V trimming: 5 bases; J trimming: 7 bases; junction bases outside the gene matches: 16. The CDR3 is 16 amino acids. The germline V gene encodes CDR1 SSHAT and CDR2 FNYEAQ (reference sequence). The CDR3 DNA follows: TGTGCCAGCAGCCCGGCCCTCGCAGGGGGCTCGCGAGAGCAGTACTTC. This sequence encodes CASSPALAGGSREQYF.

The CDR3 DNA reads TGCAGCGTTGAATCTAGCGGGGGGACCAACACCGGGGAGCTGTTTTTT. Translation gives CSVESSGGTNTGELFF. The J gene is TRBJ2-2, the V gene TRBV29-1, with 11 bases matching TRBD2. This CDR3 spans 16 amino acids. Losses at the gene ends were 2 bases for V and 2 bases for J; bases not matched to a gene: 4. Germline CDR1 reads SQVTM; CDR2 reads ANQGSEA.